This T cell receptor beta chain derives from a study of T cells in Graves' hyperthyroidism and ophthalmopathy. V gave up 3 bases and J gave up 1 base, with 3 bases separating them. CDR3 length: 11 residues. Germline V gene data show CDR1 as GTSNPN and CDR2 as SVGIG (reference sequence). This clonotype was counted many times. TCR beta CDR3 regions were amplified from RNA transcripts. The HTBI primer set drove a first-round RT-PCR of the TCR CDR3. TCRdb reprocessed the multiplex PCR reads with MiXCR, giving one entry per CDR3 protein. This sample has under 800,000 distinct CDR3 sequences; approximately 14% occur once, and the top ten carry roughly a tenth.

The source of this sequence is a young woman with Graves' hyperthyroidism. Sequencing was done on a sample of blood. The rearrangement links TRBV30 to TRBJ1-1; D not resolved. In DNA, the CDR3 is TGTGCCTGGAGGGAGAACACTGAAGCTTTCTTT. Translation gives CAWRENTEAFF.